This T cell receptor (beta chain) was captured in a study of identical twins. The V gene lost 4 bases and the J gene lost 1 base, with 5 bases spanning the gap. This CDR3 is 12 amino acids long. Germline V CDR1 and CDR2: SGHRS, YFSETQ. This clonotype was counted many times. Its antigen is undetermined. Regarding the study as a whole: A cross-sectional statistical analysis, not follow-up of the same donors, supported the conclusions.

Addition of a universal primer site occurred through template switching, and cDNA carried unique molecular identifiers. TCRdb reanalysed the 5' RACE reads using MiXCR and keeps one entry per CDR3 protein. The sample contains 400,000 or so distinct CDR3 sequences, about 10% of which appear only once. The receptor comes from a woman between 50 and 59 years old in good health. This chain links TRBV5-1 with TRBJ1-1; D gene uncertain. The specimen sequenced was naive T cells sorted from blood. Here the CDR3 reads CASSMGNTEAFF. In DNA, the CDR3 is TGCGCCAGCAGCATGGGGAACACTGAAGCTTTCTTT.